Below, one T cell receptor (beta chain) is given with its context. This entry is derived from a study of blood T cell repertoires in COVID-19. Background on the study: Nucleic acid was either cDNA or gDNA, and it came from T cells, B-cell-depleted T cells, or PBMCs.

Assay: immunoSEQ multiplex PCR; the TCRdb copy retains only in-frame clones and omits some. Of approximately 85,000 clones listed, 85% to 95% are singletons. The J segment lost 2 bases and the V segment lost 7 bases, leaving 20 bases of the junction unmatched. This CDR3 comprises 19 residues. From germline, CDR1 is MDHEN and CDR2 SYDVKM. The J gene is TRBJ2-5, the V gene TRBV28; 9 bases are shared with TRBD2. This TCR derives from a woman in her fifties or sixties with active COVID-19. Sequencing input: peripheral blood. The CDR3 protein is CASKYPSGASGKKQETQYF. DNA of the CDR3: TGTGCCAGCAAATATCCATCGGGGGCTAGCGGGAAGAAACAAGAGACCCAGTACTTC.